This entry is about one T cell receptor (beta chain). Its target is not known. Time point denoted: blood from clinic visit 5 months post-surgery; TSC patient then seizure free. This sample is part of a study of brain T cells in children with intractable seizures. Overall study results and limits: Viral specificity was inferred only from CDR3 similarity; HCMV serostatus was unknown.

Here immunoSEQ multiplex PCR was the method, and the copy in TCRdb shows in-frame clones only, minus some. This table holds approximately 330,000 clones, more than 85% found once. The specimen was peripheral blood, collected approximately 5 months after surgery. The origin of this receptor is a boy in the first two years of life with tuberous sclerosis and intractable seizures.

The CDR3 nucleotides read TGTGCCTGGAGTGTACAGGACACTGAAGCTTTCTTT. It yields the protein CAWSVQDTEAFF. The chain employs TRBV30 and TRBJ1-1; D possibly corresponds to TRBD1 (5 bases). The germline V and J ends were trimmed by 0 bases and 3 bases, with 5 bases remaining between them. CDR1 and CDR2 (germline): GTSNPN, SVGIG (reference sequence). The CDR3 loop spans 12 amino acids.